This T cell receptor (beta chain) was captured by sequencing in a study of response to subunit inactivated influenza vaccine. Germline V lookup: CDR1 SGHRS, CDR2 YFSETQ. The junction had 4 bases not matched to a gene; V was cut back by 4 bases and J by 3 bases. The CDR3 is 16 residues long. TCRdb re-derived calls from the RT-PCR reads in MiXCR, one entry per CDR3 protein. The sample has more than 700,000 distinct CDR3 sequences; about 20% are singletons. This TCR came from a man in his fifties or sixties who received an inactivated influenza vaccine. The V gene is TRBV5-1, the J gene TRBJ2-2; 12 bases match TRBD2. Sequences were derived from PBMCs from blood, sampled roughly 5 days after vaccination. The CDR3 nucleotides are TGCGCCAGCAGCGGAGCTAGCGGGGGGGACACCGGGGAGCTGTTTTTT. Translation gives CASSGASGGDTGELFF.